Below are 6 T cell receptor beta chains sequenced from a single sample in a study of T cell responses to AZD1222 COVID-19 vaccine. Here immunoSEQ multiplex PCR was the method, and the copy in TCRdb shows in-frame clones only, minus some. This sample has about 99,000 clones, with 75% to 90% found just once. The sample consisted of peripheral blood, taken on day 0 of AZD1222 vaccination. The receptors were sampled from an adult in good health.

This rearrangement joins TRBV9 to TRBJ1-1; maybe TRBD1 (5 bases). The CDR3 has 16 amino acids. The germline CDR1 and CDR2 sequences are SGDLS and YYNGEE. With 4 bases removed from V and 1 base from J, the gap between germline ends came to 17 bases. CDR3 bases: TGTGCCAGCAGCCTCGGGGGGTGGGGAACGAACACTGAAGCTTTCTTT. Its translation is CASSLGGWGTNTEAFF.

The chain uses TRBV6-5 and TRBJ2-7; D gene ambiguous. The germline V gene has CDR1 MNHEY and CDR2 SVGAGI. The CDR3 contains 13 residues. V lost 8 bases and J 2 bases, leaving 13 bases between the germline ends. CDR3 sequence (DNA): TGTGCCAGCGAGCAGACGGAGCCCTACGAGCAGTACTTC. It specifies CASEQTEPYEQYF.

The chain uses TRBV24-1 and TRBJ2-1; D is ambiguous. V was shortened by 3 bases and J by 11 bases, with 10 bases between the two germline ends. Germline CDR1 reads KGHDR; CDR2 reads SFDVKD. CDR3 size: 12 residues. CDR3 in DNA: TGTGCCACCAGTGATCAACCGCCCCAGCAGTTCTTC. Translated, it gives CATSDQPPQQFF.

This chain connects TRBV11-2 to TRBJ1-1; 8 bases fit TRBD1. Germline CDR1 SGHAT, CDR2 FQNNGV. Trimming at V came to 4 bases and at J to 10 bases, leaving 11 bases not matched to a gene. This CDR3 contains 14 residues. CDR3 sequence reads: CASSSLGQGGRAFF. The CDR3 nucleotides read TGTGCCAGCAGCTCCCTCGGACAGGGCGGACGAGCTTTCTTT.

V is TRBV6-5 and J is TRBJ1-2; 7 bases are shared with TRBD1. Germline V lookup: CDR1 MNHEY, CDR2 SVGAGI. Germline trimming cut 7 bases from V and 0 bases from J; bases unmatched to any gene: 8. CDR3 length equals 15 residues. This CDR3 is CASILGDSSNYGYTF. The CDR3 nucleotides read TGTGCCAGCATCCTTGGGGACAGCTCTAACTATGGCTACACCTTC.

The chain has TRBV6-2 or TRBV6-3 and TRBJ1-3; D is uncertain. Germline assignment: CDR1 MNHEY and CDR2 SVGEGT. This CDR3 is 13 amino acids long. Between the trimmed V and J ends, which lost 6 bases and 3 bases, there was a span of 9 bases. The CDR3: CASSWSGGNTIYF. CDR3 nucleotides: TGTGCCAGCAGCTGGAGCGGTGGAAACACCATATATTTT.